These T cell receptor beta chains were read from a single sample in a study of vaccination effects on CD4 cells after COVID-19. Clones were read by immunoSEQ multiplex PCR, and TCRdb kept only the in-frame ones, dropping some. The table shows around 81,000 clones, with over 70% occurring only once. Antigen specificity for these receptors is unknown. The sequences come from CD4+ T cells from PBMCs cultured with HCoV-OC43 spike peptides, collected after COVID-19 vaccination. These receptors all come from a human donor who received a COVID-19 vaccine. CDR3s include the opening cysteine and the closing phenylalanine or tryptophan. The D gene is left open where the match is weak. Some rows mark clone size as missing; the rest say once, few, many or name a class of expanded clone.

cdr3_length: 13; j_call: TRBJ1-6; d_call: NA; clone_size: NA; v_call: TRBV29-1; cdr3_aa: CSVGSSYNSPLHF; cdr3_nt: TGCAGCGTAGGAAGCTCCTATAATTCACCCCTCCACTTT
cdr3_length: 13; j_call: TRBJ1-1; d_call: NA; clone_size: few; v_call: TRBV7-2; cdr3_aa: CASSLTGGTEAFF; cdr3_nt: TGTGCCAGCAGCTTAACCGGGGGCACTGAAGCTTTCTTT
cdr3_length: 12; j_call: TRBJ1-1; d_call: TRBD1; clone_size: NA; v_call: TRBV9; cdr3_aa: CATGTGVTEAFF; cdr3_nt: TGTGCCACCGGGACAGGGGTCACTGAAGCTTTCTTT
cdr3_length: 13; j_call: TRBJ2-5; d_call: NA; clone_size: NA; v_call: TRBV29-1; cdr3_aa: CSVRGGGQETQYF; cdr3_nt: TGCAGCGTGCGTGGGGGCGGGCAGGAGACCCAGTACTTC
cdr3_length: 13; j_call: TRBJ1-3; d_call: NA; clone_size: NA; v_call: TRBV24-1; cdr3_aa: CATSEGSGNTIYF; cdr3_nt: TGTGCCACCAGTGAAGGGTCTGGAAACACCATATATTTT
cdr3_length: 15; j_call: TRBJ1-5; d_call: NA; clone_size: NA; v_call: TRBV19; cdr3_aa: CASSIDPRGNQPQHF; cdr3_nt: TGTGCCAGTAGTATAGATCCACGAGGCAATCAGCCCCAGCATTTT
cdr3_length: 13; j_call: TRBJ2-1; d_call: TRBD2; clone_size: NA; v_call: TRBV7-9; cdr3_aa: CANTLAGYNEQFF; cdr3_nt: TGTGCCAACACCTTAGCGGGCTACAATGAGCAGTTCTTC
cdr3_length: 15; j_call: TRBJ1-2; d_call: TRBD1; clone_size: NA; v_call: TRBV28; cdr3_aa: CASKGQVLSGYGYTF; cdr3_nt: TGTGCCAGCAAAGGACAGGTCCTTAGTGGCTATGGCTACACCTTC
cdr3_length: 16; j_call: TRBJ2-1; d_call: TRBD2; clone_size: NA; v_call: TRBV10-2; cdr3_aa: CASSGAGLAVNNEQFF; cdr3_nt: TGCGCCAGCAGTGGGGCAGGTCTAGCGGTTAACAATGAGCAGTTCTTC
cdr3_length: 13; j_call: TRBJ2-5; d_call: TRBD1; clone_size: NA; v_call: TRBV5-1; cdr3_aa: CASSVQGAETQYF; cdr3_nt: TGCGCCAGCAGCGTCCAGGGGGCTGAGACCCAGTACTTC
cdr3_length: 17; j_call: TRBJ2-3; d_call: NA; clone_size: once; v_call: TRBV4-2; cdr3_aa: CASSQDVSGRATDTQYF; cdr3_nt: TGTGCCAGCAGCCAAGATGTCTCAGGCCGAGCCACAGATACGCAGTATTTT
cdr3_length: 16; j_call: TRBJ2-5; d_call: TRBD2; clone_size: NA; v_call: TRBV10-3; cdr3_aa: CAISESWAGGPETQYF; cdr3_nt: TGTGCCATCAGTGAGTCATGGGCGGGGGGGCCCGAGACCCAGTACTTC
cdr3_length: 15; j_call: TRBJ2-1; d_call: TRBD2; clone_size: NA; v_call: TRBV2; cdr3_aa: CASSERSGEWGEQFF; cdr3_nt: TGTGCCAGCAGTGAAAGGAGCGGGGAGTGGGGTGAGCAGTTCTTC
cdr3_length: 14; j_call: TRBJ1-6; d_call: NA; clone_size: NA; v_call: TRBV29-1; cdr3_aa: CSVRTDSYNSPLHF; cdr3_nt: TGCAGCGTGCGGACAGACTCCTATAATTCACCCCTCCACTTT
cdr3_length: 15; j_call: TRBJ2-2; d_call: NA; clone_size: NA; v_call: TRBV5-1; cdr3_aa: CASSLMASFTGELFF; cdr3_nt: TGCGCCAGCAGCTTAATGGCATCCTTCACCGGGGAGCTGTTTTTT
cdr3_length: 15; j_call: TRBJ1-2; d_call: NA; clone_size: NA; v_call: TRBV28; cdr3_aa: CASSLRSGWDYGYTF; cdr3_nt: TGTGCCAGCAGTTTGAGGTCAGGGTGGGACTATGGCTACACCTTC
cdr3_length: 19; j_call: TRBJ2-5; d_call: TRBD2; clone_size: NA; v_call: TRBV5-1; cdr3_aa: CASSLARASGAFIQETQYF; cdr3_nt: TGCGCCAGCAGCTTGGCCAGGGCTAGCGGGGCCTTTATTCAAGAGACCCAGTACTTC
cdr3_length: 17; j_call: TRBJ2-5; d_call: NA; clone_size: NA; v_call: TRBV24-1; cdr3_aa: CATSDSQGGTQGWTQYF; cdr3_nt: TGTGCCACCAGTGATTCCCAGGGGGGGACCCAGGGTTGGACCCAGTACTTC
cdr3_length: 14; j_call: TRBJ2-2; d_call: NA; clone_size: NA; v_call: TRBV2; cdr3_aa: CASSFGTYTGELFF; cdr3_nt: TGTGCCAGCAGTTTCGGCACCTACACCGGGGAGCTGTTTTTT
cdr3_length: 13; j_call: TRBJ1-2; d_call: TRBD1; clone_size: once; v_call: TRBV5-1; cdr3_aa: CASETGEGYGYTF; cdr3_nt: TGCGCCAGCGAGACAGGGGAGGGCTATGGCTACACCTTC
cdr3_length: 17; j_call: TRBJ2-6; d_call: TRBD1; clone_size: NA; v_call: TRBV18; cdr3_aa: CASSGQGPTSGANVLTF; cdr3_nt: TGTGCCAGCTCCGGACAGGGGCCGACCTCTGGGGCCAACGTCCTGACTTTC
cdr3_length: 12; j_call: TRBJ2-1; d_call: NA; clone_size: NA; v_call: TRBV5-1; cdr3_aa: CASSIQGGEQFF; cdr3_nt: TGCGCCAGCAGCATACAGGGTGGTGAGCAGTTCTTC
cdr3_length: 14; j_call: TRBJ1-6; d_call: NA; clone_size: NA; v_call: TRBV10-3; cdr3_aa: CAISEFQVHSPLHF; cdr3_nt: TGTGCCATCAGTGAGTTTCAGGTACATTCACCCCTCCACTTT
cdr3_length: 14; j_call: TRBJ2-1; d_call: TRBD2; clone_size: NA; v_call: TRBV6-4; cdr3_aa: CASSAGGVYNEQFF; cdr3_nt: TGTGCCAGCAGCGCGGGGGGGGTATACAATGAGCAGTTCTTC
cdr3_length: 13; j_call: TRBJ1-4; d_call: TRBD1; clone_size: few; v_call: TRBV7-2; cdr3_aa: CASSGTVNEKLFF; cdr3_nt: TGTGCCAGCAGCGGGACAGTTAATGAAAAACTGTTTTTT
cdr3_length: 13; j_call: TRBJ1-1; d_call: NA; clone_size: NA; v_call: TRBV11-1; cdr3_aa: CASSFSAGVEAFF; cdr3_nt: TGTGCCAGCAGCTTTTCGGCGGGTGTTGAAGCTTTCTTT
cdr3_length: 17; j_call: TRBJ2-6; d_call: NA; clone_size: NA; v_call: TRBV9; cdr3_aa: CASSVERGNSGANVLTF; cdr3_nt: TGTGCCAGCAGCGTAGAACGCGGGAACTCTGGGGCCAACGTCCTGACTTTC
cdr3_length: 13; j_call: TRBJ1-2; d_call: NA; clone_size: NA; v_call: TRBV30; cdr3_aa: CAWSFARNYGYTF; cdr3_nt: TGTGCCTGGAGTTTCGCCAGGAACTATGGCTACACCTTC
cdr3_length: 16; j_call: TRBJ2-1; d_call: TRBD2; clone_size: few; v_call: TRBV5-1; cdr3_aa: CASSLTAGGQGNEQFF; cdr3_nt: TGCGCCAGCAGCTTGACTGCGGGGGGGCAGGGCAATGAGCAGTTCTTC
cdr3_length: 17; j_call: TRBJ2-2; d_call: NA; clone_size: NA; v_call: TRBV6-2/TRBV6-3; cdr3_aa: CASSGALGNKDTGELFF; cdr3_nt: TGTGCCAGCAGCGGGGCCCTGGGGAATAAGGACACCGGGGAGCTGTTTTTT
cdr3_length: 12; j_call: TRBJ1-5; d_call: NA; clone_size: NA; v_call: TRBV28; cdr3_aa: CASEQVAQPQHF; cdr3_nt: TGTGCCAGCGAGCAGGTAGCTCAGCCCCAGCATTTT
cdr3_length: 16; j_call: TRBJ2-3; d_call: NA; clone_size: NA; v_call: TRBV18; cdr3_aa: CASSPERVRSTDTQYF; cdr3_nt: TGTGCCAGCTCACCGGAGAGGGTACGCAGCACAGATACGCAGTATTTT
cdr3_length: 14; j_call: TRBJ1-1; d_call: NA; clone_size: NA; v_call: TRBV7-3; cdr3_aa: CASSLTGEGTEAFF; cdr3_nt: TGTGCCAGCAGCTTAACAGGGGAGGGCACTGAAGCTTTCTTT
cdr3_length: 15; j_call: TRBJ2-4; d_call: TRBD2; clone_size: NA; v_call: TRBV6-5; cdr3_aa: CASTTGGVAKNIQYF; cdr3_nt: TGTGCCAGCACGACTGGGGGGGTAGCCAAAAACATTCAGTACTTC
cdr3_length: 14; j_call: TRBJ1-6; d_call: TRBD1; clone_size: NA; v_call: TRBV9; cdr3_aa: CASSEQGANSPLHF; cdr3_nt: TGTGCCAGCAGCGAACAGGGGGCGAATTCACCCCTCCACTTT
cdr3_length: 13; j_call: TRBJ1-4; d_call: NA; clone_size: NA; v_call: TRBV19; cdr3_aa: CASSPDVFEKLFF; cdr3_nt: TGTGCCAGTAGCCCCGACGTCTTTGAAAAACTGTTTTTT
cdr3_length: 13; j_call: TRBJ1-2; d_call: NA; clone_size: NA; v_call: TRBV9; cdr3_aa: CASSVEQGRGYTF; cdr3_nt: TGTGCCAGCAGCGTAGAACAGGGCCGTGGCTACACCTTC
cdr3_length: 13; j_call: TRBJ2-3; d_call: NA; clone_size: once; v_call: TRBV7-3; cdr3_aa: CASSSHSTDTQYF; cdr3_nt: TGTGCCAGCAGCTCCCACAGCACAGATACGCAGTATTTT
cdr3_length: 16; j_call: TRBJ2-1; d_call: NA; clone_size: NA; v_call: TRBV7-8; cdr3_aa: CASSLVGTRSYNEQFF; cdr3_nt: TGTGCCAGCAGCTTAGTCGGGACCCGCTCCTACAATGAGCAGTTCTTC
cdr3_length: 15; j_call: TRBJ1-6; d_call: TRBD1; clone_size: NA; v_call: TRBV6-6; cdr3_aa: CASSAQGQGNSPLHF; cdr3_nt: TGTGCCAGCAGTGCCCAGGGACAGGGGAATTCACCCCTCCACTTT
cdr3_length: 14; j_call: TRBJ1-1; d_call: NA; clone_size: NA; v_call: TRBV5-8; cdr3_aa: CASPGNREDSGAFF; cdr3_nt: TGTGCCAGCCCCGGGAACAGGGAGGATTCCGGAGCTTTCTTT
cdr3_length: 14; j_call: TRBJ1-3; d_call: NA; clone_size: NA; v_call: TRBV5-8; cdr3_aa: CASSSPGSGNTIYF; cdr3_nt: TGTGCCAGCAGCTCGCCGGGATCTGGAAACACCATATATTTT
cdr3_length: 14; j_call: TRBJ1-2; d_call: NA; clone_size: NA; v_call: TRBV11-2; cdr3_aa: CASSFEQGFHGYTF; cdr3_nt: TGTGCCAGCAGCTTCGAACAGGGATTTCATGGCTACACCTTC
cdr3_length: 12; j_call: TRBJ2-2; d_call: NA; clone_size: NA; v_call: TRBV2; cdr3_aa: CASSRETGELFF; cdr3_nt: TGTGCCAGCAGTAGAGAAACCGGGGAGCTGTTTTTT
cdr3_length: 16; j_call: TRBJ2-2; d_call: NA; clone_size: NA; v_call: TRBV6-5; cdr3_aa: CASSSSFGEWAGELFF; cdr3_nt: TGTGCCAGCAGTTCATCGTTCGGGGAGTGGGCCGGGGAGCTGTTTTTT
cdr3_length: 13; j_call: TRBJ1-1; d_call: NA; clone_size: NA; v_call: TRBV3-1/TRBV3-2; cdr3_aa: CASSQGPNTEAFF; cdr3_nt: TGTGCCAGCAGCCAAGGGCCGAACACTGAAGCTTTCTTT
cdr3_length: 12; j_call: TRBJ2-2; d_call: NA; clone_size: NA; v_call: TRBV18; cdr3_aa: CASSRNTGELFF; cdr3_nt: TGTGCCAGCTCAAGGAACACCGGGGAGCTGTTTTTT
cdr3_length: 12; j_call: TRBJ1-2; d_call: NA; clone_size: NA; v_call: TRBV7-9; cdr3_aa: CASSLEGHGYTF; cdr3_nt: TGTGCCAGCAGCTTAGAGGGGCATGGCTACACCTTC